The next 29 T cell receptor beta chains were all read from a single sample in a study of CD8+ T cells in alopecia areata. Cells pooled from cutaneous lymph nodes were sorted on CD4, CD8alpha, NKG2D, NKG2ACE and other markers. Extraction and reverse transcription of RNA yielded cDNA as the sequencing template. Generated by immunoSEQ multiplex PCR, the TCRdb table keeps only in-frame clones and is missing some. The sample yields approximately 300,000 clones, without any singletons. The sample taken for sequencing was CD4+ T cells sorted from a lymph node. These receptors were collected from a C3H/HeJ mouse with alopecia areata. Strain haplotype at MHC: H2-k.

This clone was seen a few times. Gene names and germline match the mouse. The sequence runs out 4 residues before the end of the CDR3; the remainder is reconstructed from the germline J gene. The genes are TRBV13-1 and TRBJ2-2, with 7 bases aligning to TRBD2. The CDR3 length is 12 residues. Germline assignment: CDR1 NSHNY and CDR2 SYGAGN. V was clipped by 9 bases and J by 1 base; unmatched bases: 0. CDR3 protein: CATGGNTGQLYF. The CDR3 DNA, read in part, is TGTGCCACTGGGGGAAACACCGGG.

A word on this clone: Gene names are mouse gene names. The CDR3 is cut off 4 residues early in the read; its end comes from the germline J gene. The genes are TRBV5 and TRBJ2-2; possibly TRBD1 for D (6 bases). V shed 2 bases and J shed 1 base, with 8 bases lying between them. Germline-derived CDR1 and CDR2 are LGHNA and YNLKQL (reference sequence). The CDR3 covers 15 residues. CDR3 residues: CASSQTDRNTGQLYF. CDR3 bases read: TGTGCCAGCAGCCAAACGGACAGAAACACCGGG.

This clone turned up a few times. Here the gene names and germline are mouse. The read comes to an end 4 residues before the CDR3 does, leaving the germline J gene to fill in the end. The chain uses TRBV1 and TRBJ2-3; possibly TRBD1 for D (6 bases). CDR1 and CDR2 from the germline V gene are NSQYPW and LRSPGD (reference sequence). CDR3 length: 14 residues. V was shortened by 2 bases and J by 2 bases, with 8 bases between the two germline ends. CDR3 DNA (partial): TGCACCTGCAGTGCAAACAGGGATGCAGAA. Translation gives CTCSANRDAE. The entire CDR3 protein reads CTCSANRDAETLYF.

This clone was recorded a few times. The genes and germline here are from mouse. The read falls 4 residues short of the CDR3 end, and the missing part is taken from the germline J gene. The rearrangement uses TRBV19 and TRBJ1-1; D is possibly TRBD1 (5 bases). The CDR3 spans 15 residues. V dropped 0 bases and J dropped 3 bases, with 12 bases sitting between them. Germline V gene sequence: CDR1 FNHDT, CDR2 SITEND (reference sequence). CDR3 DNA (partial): TGTGCCAGCAGTATAGCAGGGAGGAGGGACACA. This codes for CASSIAGRRDT. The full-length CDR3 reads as CASSIAGRRDTEVFF.

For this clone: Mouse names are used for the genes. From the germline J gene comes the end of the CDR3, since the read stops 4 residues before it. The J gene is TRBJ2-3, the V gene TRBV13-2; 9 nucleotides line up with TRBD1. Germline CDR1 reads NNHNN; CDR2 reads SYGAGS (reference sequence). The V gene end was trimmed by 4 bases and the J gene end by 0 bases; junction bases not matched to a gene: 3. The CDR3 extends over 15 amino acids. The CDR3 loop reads CASGRDRDSAETLYF. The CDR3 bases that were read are TGTGCCAGCGGTCGGGACAGGGATAGTGCAGAA.

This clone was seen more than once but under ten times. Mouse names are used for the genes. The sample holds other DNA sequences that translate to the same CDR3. The part of the CDR3 DNA that was read is TGTGCCAGCAGTATGGGGATCAGTGCAGAA. Translating it yields CASSMGISAE. The full CDR3 protein is CASSMGISAETLYF. The rearrangement uses TRBV19 and TRBJ2-3; D remains unclear. Read coverage stops 4 residues before the CDR3 terminus; the germline J gene supplies the remainder. The CDR3 is 14 residues long. Germline CDR1 is FNHDT and CDR2 is SITEND (reference sequence). With 2 bases removed from V and 0 bases from J, the gap between germline ends came to 7 bases.

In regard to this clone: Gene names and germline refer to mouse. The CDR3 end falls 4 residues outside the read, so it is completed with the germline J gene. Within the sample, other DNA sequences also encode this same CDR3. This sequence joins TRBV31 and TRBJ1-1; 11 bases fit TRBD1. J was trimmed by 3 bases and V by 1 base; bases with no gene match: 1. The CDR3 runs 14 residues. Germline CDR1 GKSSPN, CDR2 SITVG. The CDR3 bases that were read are TGTGCCTGGAGTCCGGGACAGGGGGACACA. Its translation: CAWSPGQGDT. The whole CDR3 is CAWSPGQGDTEVFF.

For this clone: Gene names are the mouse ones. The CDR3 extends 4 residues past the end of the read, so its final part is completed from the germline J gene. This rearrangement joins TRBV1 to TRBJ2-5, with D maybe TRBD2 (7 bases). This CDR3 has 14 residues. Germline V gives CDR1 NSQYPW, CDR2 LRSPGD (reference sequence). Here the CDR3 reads CTCSADGGLDTQYF. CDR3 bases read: TGCACCTGCAGTGCAGATGGGGGGCTAGAC.

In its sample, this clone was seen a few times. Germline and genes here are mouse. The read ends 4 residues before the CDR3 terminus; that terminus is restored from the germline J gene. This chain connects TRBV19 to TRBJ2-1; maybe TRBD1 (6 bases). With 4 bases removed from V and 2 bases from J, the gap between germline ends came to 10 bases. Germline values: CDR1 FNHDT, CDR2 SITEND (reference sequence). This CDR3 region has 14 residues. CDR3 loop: CASSARGHYAEQFF. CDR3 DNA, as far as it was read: TGTGCCAGCAGTGCCAGGGGCCACTATGCT.

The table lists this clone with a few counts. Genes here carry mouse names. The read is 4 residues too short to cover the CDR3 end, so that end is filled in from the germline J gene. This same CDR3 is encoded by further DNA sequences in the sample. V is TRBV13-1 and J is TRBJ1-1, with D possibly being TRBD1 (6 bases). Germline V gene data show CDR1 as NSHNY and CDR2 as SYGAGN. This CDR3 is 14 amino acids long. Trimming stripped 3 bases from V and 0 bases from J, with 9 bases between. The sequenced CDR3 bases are TGTGCCAGCAGTGGAGACAGGTCAAACACA. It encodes CASSGDRSNT. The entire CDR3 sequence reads CASSGDRSNTEVFF.

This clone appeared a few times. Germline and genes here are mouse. The DNA read from the CDR3 is TGCACCTGCAGTGCACTGGGGGGGGTTGCAGAA. Protein: CTCSALGGVAE. The complete CDR3 sequence is CTCSALGGVAETLYF. The chain is built from TRBV1 and TRBJ2-3; 9 bases map to TRBD2. The read is 4 residues too short to cover the CDR3 end, so that end is filled in from the germline J gene. The CDR3 has 15 residues. Germline V gene data show CDR1 as NSQYPW and CDR2 as LRSPGD (reference sequence). V was clipped by 2 bases and J by 2 bases; unmatched bases: 2.

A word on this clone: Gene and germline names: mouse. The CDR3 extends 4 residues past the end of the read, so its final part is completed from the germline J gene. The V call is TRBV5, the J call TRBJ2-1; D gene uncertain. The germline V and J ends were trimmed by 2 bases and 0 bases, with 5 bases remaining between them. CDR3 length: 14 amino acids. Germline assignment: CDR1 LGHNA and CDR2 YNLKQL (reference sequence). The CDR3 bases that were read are TGTGCCAGCAGCCAATATTATAACTATGCT. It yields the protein CASSQYYNYA. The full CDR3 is CASSQYYNYAEQFF.

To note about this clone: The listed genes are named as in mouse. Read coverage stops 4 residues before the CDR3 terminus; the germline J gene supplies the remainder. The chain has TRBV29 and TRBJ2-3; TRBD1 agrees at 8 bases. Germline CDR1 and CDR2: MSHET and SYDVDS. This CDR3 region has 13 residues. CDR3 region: CASRTTGEETLYF. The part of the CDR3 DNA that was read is TGTGCTAGCAGGACGACAGGGGAAGAA.

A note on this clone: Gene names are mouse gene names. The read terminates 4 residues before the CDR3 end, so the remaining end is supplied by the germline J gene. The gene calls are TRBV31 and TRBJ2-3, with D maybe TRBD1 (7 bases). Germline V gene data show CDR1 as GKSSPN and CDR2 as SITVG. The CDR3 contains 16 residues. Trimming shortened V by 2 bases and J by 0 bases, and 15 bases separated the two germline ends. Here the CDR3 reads CAWSEGAWSSAETLYF. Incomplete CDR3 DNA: TGTGCCTGGAGTGAGGGGGCCTGGTCTAGTGCAGAA.

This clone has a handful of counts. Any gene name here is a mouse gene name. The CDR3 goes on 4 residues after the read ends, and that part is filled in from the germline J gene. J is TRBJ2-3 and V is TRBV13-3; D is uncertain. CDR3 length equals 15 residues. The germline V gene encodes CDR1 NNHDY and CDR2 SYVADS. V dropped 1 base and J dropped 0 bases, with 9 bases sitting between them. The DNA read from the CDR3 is TGTGCCAGCAGTGATACCAGATCTAGTGCAGAA. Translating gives CASSDTRSSAE. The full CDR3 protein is CASSDTRSSAETLYF.

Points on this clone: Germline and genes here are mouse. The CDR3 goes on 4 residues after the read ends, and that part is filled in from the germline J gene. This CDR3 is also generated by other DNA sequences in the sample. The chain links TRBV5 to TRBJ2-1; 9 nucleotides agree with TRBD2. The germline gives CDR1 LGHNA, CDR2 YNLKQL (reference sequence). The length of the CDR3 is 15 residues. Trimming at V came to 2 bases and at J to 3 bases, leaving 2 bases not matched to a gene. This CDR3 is CASSQPGLGYAEQFF. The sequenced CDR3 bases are TGTGCCAGCAGCCAACCGGGACTGGGCTATGCT.

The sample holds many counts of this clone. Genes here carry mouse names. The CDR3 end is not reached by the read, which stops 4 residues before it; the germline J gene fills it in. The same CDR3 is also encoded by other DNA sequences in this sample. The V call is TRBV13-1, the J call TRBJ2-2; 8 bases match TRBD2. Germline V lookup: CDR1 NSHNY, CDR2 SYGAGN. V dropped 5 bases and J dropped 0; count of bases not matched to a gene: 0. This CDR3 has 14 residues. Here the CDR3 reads CASRDWANTGQLYF. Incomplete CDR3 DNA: TGTGCCAGCAGGGACTGGGCAAACACCGGG.

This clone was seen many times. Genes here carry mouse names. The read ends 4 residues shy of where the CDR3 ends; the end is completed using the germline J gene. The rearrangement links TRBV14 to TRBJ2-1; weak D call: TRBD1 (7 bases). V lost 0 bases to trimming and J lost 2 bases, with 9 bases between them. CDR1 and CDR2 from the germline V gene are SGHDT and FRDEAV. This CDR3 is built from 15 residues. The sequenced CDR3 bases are TGTGCCAGCAGTTTCTCCAGGGGGGACTATGCT. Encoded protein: CASSFSRGDYA. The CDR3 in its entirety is CASSFSRGDYAEQFF. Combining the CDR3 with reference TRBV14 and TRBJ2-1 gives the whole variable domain EAGVTQSPRYAVLQEGQAVSFWCDPISGHDTLYWYQQPRDQGPQLLVYFRDEAVIDNSQLPSDRFSAVRPKGTNSTLKIQSAKQGDTATYLCASSFSRGDYAEQFFGPGTRLTVL.

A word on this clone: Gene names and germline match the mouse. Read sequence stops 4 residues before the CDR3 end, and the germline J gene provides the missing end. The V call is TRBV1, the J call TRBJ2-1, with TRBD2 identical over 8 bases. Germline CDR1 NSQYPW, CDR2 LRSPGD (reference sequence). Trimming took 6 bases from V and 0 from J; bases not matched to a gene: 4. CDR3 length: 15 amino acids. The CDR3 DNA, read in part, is TGCACCTGCAGGGAAACTGGGGGTAACTATGCT. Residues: CTCRETGGNYA. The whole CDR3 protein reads CTCRETGGNYAEQFF.

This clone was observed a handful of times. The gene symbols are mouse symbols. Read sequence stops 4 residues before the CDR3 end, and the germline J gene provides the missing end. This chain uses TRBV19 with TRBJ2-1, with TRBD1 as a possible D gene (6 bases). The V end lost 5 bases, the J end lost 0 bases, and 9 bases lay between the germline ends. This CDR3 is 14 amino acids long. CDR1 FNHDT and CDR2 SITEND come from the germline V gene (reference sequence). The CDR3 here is CASSDRHNYAEQFF. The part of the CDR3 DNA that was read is TGTGCCAGCAGCGACAGGCATAACTATGCT.

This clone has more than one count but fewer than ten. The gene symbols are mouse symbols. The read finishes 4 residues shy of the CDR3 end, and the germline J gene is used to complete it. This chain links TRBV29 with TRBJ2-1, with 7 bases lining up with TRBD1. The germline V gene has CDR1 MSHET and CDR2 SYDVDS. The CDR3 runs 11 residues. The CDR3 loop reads CASRDRAEQFF. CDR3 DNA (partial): TGTGCTAGCAGGGACAGGGCT.

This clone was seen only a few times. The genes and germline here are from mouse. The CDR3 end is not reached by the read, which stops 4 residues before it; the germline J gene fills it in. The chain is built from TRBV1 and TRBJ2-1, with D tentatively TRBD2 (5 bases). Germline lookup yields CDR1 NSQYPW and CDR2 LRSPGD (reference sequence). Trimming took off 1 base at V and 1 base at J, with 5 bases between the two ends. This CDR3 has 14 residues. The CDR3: CTCSAVGNYAEQFF. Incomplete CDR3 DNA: TGCACCTGCAGTGCAGTGGGGAACTATGCT.

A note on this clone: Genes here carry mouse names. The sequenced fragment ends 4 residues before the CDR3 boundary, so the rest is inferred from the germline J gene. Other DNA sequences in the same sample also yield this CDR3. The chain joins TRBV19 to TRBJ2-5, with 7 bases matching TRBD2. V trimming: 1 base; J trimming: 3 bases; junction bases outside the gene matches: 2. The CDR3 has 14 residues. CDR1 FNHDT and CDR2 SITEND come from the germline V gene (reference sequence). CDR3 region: CASSISWGQDTQYF. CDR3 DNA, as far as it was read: TGTGCCAGCAGTATATCCTGGGGGCAAGAC.

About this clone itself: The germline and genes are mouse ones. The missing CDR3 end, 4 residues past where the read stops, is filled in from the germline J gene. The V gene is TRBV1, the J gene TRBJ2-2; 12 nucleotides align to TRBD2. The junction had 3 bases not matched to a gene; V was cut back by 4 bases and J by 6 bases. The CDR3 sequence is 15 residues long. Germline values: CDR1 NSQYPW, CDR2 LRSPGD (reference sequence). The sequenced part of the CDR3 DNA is TGCACCTGCAGTGAGGGACTGGGGGGATCCGGG. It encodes CTCSEGLGGSG. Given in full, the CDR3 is CTCSEGLGGSGQLYF.

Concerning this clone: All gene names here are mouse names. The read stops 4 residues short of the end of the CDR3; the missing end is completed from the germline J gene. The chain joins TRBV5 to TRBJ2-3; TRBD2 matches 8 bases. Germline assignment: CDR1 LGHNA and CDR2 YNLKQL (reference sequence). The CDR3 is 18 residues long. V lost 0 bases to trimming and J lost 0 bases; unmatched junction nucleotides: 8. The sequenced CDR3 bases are TGTGCCAGCAGCCAAGAGAGGGATACTGGGGGTAGTGCAGAA. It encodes CASSQERDTGGSAE. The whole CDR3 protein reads CASSQERDTGGSAETLYF.

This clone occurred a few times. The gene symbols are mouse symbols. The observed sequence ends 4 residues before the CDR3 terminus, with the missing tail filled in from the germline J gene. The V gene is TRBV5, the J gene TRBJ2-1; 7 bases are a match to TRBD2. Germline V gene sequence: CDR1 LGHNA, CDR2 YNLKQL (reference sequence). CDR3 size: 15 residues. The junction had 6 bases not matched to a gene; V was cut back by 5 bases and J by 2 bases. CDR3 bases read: TGTGCCAGCAGCACGACTGGGCACTACTATGCT. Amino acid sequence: CASSTTGHYYA. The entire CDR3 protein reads CASSTTGHYYAEQFF.

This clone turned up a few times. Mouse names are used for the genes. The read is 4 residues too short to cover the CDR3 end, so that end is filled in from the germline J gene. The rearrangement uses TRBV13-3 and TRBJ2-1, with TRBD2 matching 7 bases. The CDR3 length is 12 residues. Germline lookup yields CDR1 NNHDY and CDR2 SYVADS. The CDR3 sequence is CASSEGGTEQFF. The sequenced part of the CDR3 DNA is TGTGCCAGCAGTGAGGGGGGGACT.

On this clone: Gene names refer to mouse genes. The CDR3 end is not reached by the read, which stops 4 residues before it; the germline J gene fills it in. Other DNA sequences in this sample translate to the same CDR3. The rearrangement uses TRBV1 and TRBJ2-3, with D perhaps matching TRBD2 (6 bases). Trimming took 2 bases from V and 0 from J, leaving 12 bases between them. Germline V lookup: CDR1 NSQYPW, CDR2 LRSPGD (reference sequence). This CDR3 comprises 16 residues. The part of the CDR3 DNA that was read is TGCACCTGCAGTGCATCGGGGACTCCTAGTGCAGAA. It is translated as CTCSASGTPSAE. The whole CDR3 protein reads CTCSASGTPSAETLYF.

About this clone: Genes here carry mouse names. The sequenced part of the CDR3 DNA is TGTGCCAGCAGCACCCCCCCGGACAGGGGAGGCCAAGAC. It is translated as CASSTPPDRGGQD. Given in full, the CDR3 is CASSTPPDRGGQDTQYF. The chain links TRBV19 to TRBJ2-5; 9 bases map to TRBD1. The observed sequence ends 4 residues before the CDR3 terminus, with the missing tail filled in from the germline J gene. There are 17 residues in the CDR3. Looked up from germline, CDR1 is FNHDT and CDR2 is SITEND (reference sequence). V was pared by 5 bases and J by 2 bases, with 12 bases of the junction left unmatched. Variable domain in full (rest from reference TRBV19 and TRBJ2-5): GGIITQTPKFLIGQEGQKLTLKCQQNFNHDTMYWYRQDSGKGLRLIYYSITENDLQKGDLSEGYDASREKKSSFSLTVTSAQKNEMAVFLCASSTPPDRGGQDTQYFGPGTRLLVL.